These 21 T cell receptor beta chains were sequenced from one sample in a study of regulatory T cells in long-lasting Graves disease. The time point: newly diagnosed GD, antithyroid drugs for less than 3 months. The TCR library was made from RNA extracted from PBMCs. Construction of TCR beta libraries relied on iRepertoire HTBI primers and on Arm-PCR targeting CDR3 regions. MiXCR, applied by TCRdb to the multiplex PCR reads, yields one record per CDR3 protein. The sample records approximately 300,000 distinct CDR3 sequences, 15% to 20% being singletons. The material was peripheral blood mononuclear cells (PBMCs), obtained at new diagnosis, from a patient treated with antithyroid drugs. These receptor sequences come from a female donor with Graves disease.

This clonotype was observed at least ten times. The rearrangement uses TRBV2 and TRBJ2-1, with a possible D match to TRBD2 (5 bases). The CDR3 spans 11 residues. V lost 4 bases and J 12 bases, leaving 10 bases between the germline ends. The germline V gene has CDR1 SNHLY and CDR2 FYNNEI. The CDR3 loop reads CASSGAEMQFF. As DNA, the CDR3 is TGTGCCAGCAGTGGAGCGGAAATGCAGTTCTTC.

Many counts were recorded for this clonotype. The rearrangement joins TRBV27 to TRBJ1-2; D is possibly TRBD1 (6 bases). V lost 5 bases and J 6 bases, leaving 13 bases between the germline ends. The germline CDR1 and CDR2 sequences are MNHEY and SMNVEV (reference sequence). This CDR3 spans 13 amino acids. CDR3 DNA sequence: TGTGCCAGCAGTAGCCAGGGGTTGAATGGCTACACCTTC. Residues: CASSSQGLNGYTF.

V and J are TRBV24-1 and TRBJ2-1; D possibly corresponds to TRBD1 (8 bases). The length of the CDR3 is 15 residues. The V gene lost 8 bases and the J gene lost 9 bases, with 22 bases spanning the gap. CDR1 and CDR2 from the germline V gene are KGHDR and SFDVKD. The CDR3 DNA sequence: TGTGCCACCATTGTGGACAGGGAGGGGTCAGGTGAGCAGTTCTTC. It translates to CATIVDREGSGEQFF.

This clonotype was seen ten or more times. CDR3 protein: CASSTPGLNTGELFF. The CDR3 DNA reads as TGTGCCAGCAGCACTCCGGGACTCAACACCGGGGAGCTGTTTTTT. The V gene is TRBV9, the J gene TRBJ2-2, with D tentatively TRBD2 (6 bases). Trimming shortened V by 4 bases and J by 2 bases, and 12 bases separated the two germline ends. The CDR3 is made up of 15 amino acids. Germline assignment: CDR1 SGDLS and CDR2 YYNGEE.

V usage is TRBV28 and J usage is TRBJ2-7; D possibly matches TRBD1 or TRBD2 (7 bases each). This CDR3 has 15 amino acids. The V gene lost 6 bases and the J gene lost 2 bases, with 17 bases spanning the gap. CDR1 is MDHEN and CDR2 is SYDVKM in the germline V gene. The chain's CDR3 is CASRERGDRTYEQYF. The CDR3 DNA is TGTGCCAGCAGGGAACGGGGGGACAGAACCTACGAGCAGTACTTC.

The genes are TRBV5-1 and TRBJ2-1, with 11 bases lining up with TRBD2. Germline V CDR1 and CDR2: SGHRS, YFSETQ. J lost 6 bases, V lost 7 bases, and 18 bases had no gene match. The CDR3 extends over 18 amino acids. CDR3 in amino acids: CASLPGRGRTSGPNEQFF. In DNA, the CDR3 is TGCGCCAGCCTACCGGGCAGGGGGAGGACTAGCGGGCCCAATGAGCAGTTCTTC.

The chain uses TRBV7-9 and TRBJ1-3; D uncertain. Between the trimmed V and J ends, which lost 5 bases and 0 bases, there was a span of 14 bases. Germline V gives CDR1 SEHNR, CDR2 FQNEAQ (reference sequence). The CDR3 runs 16 residues. CDR3 residues: CASSPPKVFSGNTIYF. The CDR3 region has the DNA TGTGCCAGCAGCCCTCCCAAGGTATTCTCTGGAAACACCATATATTTT.

This clonotype was seen more than once but under ten times. The CDR3 DNA reads TGTGCCAGCAGAACCGGACAGGGGAATTCACCCCTCCACTTT. Translated: CASRTGQGNSPLHF. The chain uses TRBV2 and TRBJ1-6; TRBD1 matches at 9 bases. There are 14 residues in the CDR3. V lost 6 bases to trimming and J lost 7 bases; unmatched junction nucleotides: 4. Germline V CDR1 and CDR2: SNHLY, FYNNEI. Based on the CDR3 plus reference TRBV2 and TRBJ1-6, the full variable domain is EPEVTQTPSHQVTQMGQEVILRCVPISNHLYFYWYRQILGQKVEFLVSFYNNEISEKSEIFDDQFSVERPDGSNFTLKIRSTKLEDSAMYFCASRTGQGNSPLHFGNGTRLTVT.

This clonotype was seen many times. The chain links TRBV11-2 to TRBJ2-5; TRBD2 might be the D (5 bases). Deletions cut 3 bases from V and 5 bases from J, with 16 bases between. This CDR3 region has 15 residues. Per the germline V gene, CDR1 is SGHAT and CDR2 is FQNNGV. Written as DNA, the CDR3 is TGTGCCAGCAGCTTCCTAGGGAGTGATTGGGAGACCCAGTACTTC. It translates to CASSFLGSDWETQYF.

This clonotype was observed many times. The V and J genes are TRBV12-5 and TRBJ2-3; D gene ambiguous. The CDR3 loop spans 12 amino acids. Trimming took off 5 bases at V and 6 bases at J, with 9 bases between the two ends. CDR1 and CDR2 (germline): LGHNT, FRNRAP. CDR3 bases: TGTGCTAGTGGTCCCAGCCCGGATACGCAGTATTTT. It codes for CASGPSPDTQYF.

This clonotype was seen at least ten times. V gene TRBV11-3 combines with J gene TRBJ2-2; 8 positions match TRBD2. V was clipped by 4 bases and J by 4 bases; unmatched bases: 5. Germline CDR1 SGHNT, CDR2 YENEEA. The CDR3 sequence is 15 residues long. The DNA of the CDR3 is TGTGCCAGCAGCTCAGGACTAGCCGGCACCGGGGAGCTGTTTTTT. Its protein product is CASSSGLAGTGELFF.

This clonotype appeared many times. The rearrangement joins TRBV5-4 to TRBJ2-5, with TRBD1 identical over 7 bases. This CDR3 region has 15 residues. Germline CDR1 reads SGHNT; CDR2 reads YYREEE (reference sequence). The V segment lost 4 bases and the J segment 2 bases; nucleotides outside the gene matches: 8. CDR3 DNA sequence: TGTGCCAGCAGCAGGTTCGGACAGGCACAAGAGACCCAGTACTTC. This sequence encodes CASSRFGQAQETQYF.

Points on this clonotype: A much larger clone is a single base away; this may be a read error. The J gene is TRBJ2-1, the V gene TRBV3-1; possibly TRBD2 for D (6 bases). Germline assignment: CDR1 LGHDT and CDR2 YNNKEL (reference sequence). The CDR3 spans 17 residues. Trimming took 0 bases from V and 9 from J, leaving 21 bases between them. The CDR3 DNA is TGTGCCAGCAGCCAAGATCTGATGGGACTTAGCGGAAGTGAGCAGTTCTTC. It encodes CASSQDLMGLSGSEQFF.

The table lists this clonotype with many counts. This chain links TRBV18 with TRBJ1-5; 7 bases match TRBD1. V gave up 6 bases and J gave up 5 bases; unmatched junction bases: 10. Germline V gives CDR1 KGHSH, CDR2 LQKENI. This CDR3 spans 15 amino acids. CDR3 sequence reads: CASSPRAGGDQPQHF. CDR3 nucleotides: TGTGCCAGCTCCCCCAGGGCAGGGGGGGATCAGCCCCAGCATTTT.

This clonotype was seen ten or more times. CDR3 DNA sequence: TGTGCCAGCAGCCCCGTGAAGCGGAACACAGATACGCAGTATTTT. This sequence encodes CASSPVKRNTDTQYF. The rearrangement links TRBV11-2 to TRBJ2-3; D is possibly TRBD2 (5 bases). The CDR3 is made up of 15 amino acids. V dropped 5 bases and J dropped 2 bases, with 14 bases sitting between them. Germline V CDR1 and CDR2: SGHAT, FQNNGV.

In this sample, this clonotype turned up a few times. The chain links TRBV6-1 to TRBJ1-5; tentatively, D is TRBD1 (6 bases). Per the germline V gene, CDR1 is MNHNS and CDR2 is SASEGT. The CDR3 consists of 15 residues. Deletions cut 6 bases from V and 4 bases from J, with 16 bases between. The CDR3 nucleotides are TGTGCCAGCAGAAAGGGGGGACTGACTAATCAGCCCCAGCATTTT. Protein: CASRKGGLTNQPQHF.

This clonotype was seen ten or more times. The chain uses TRBV12-3 or TRBV12-4 and TRBJ2-5; D might be TRBD2 (6 bases). Trimming pared 4 bases from V and 5 bases from J, leaving 11 bases between. The CDR3 length is 13 residues. CDR3 DNA: TGTGCCAGCAGTTGGAGGGCTTGGGAGACCCAGTACTTC. Residues: CASSWRAWETQYF.

The chain recombines TRBV9 with TRBJ1-6, with a weak D call TRBD1 (5 bases). Trimming stripped 0 bases from V and 5 bases from J, with 6 bases between. This CDR3 region has 14 residues. Germline CDR1 is SGDLS and CDR2 is YYNGEE. As DNA, the CDR3 is TGTGCCAGCAGCGTAGGAGGGGATAATTCACCCCTCCACTTT. Translation gives CASSVGGDNSPLHF.

In its sample, this clonotype was seen once. Since a far larger clone is one base different, this is likely a read error. This chain uses TRBV27 with TRBJ2-5; 8 bases line up with TRBD1. The DNA end favors TRBJ2-4, so the J call may be wrong. CDR1 and CDR2 from the germline V gene are MNHEY and SMNVEV (reference sequence). CDR3 length equals 15 residues. CDR3 protein: CASSEAAGGENIQYF. In DNA form, the CDR3 reads TGTGCCAGCAGTGAAGCGGCAGGGGGCGAAAACATTCAGTACTTC.

This clonotype was picked up one time. A read error may account for a junction end that differs from germline. The rearrangement uses TRBV11-2 and TRBJ2-1, with 9 bases that match TRBD2. This CDR3 region has 20 residues. CDR1 SGHAT and CDR2 FQNNGV come from the germline V gene. CDR3 sequence (DNA): TGTGTCAGCAGCTTAGATCTGAATAGCGGGGGCTGGAGGGGTTACAATGAGCAGTTCTTC. This translates into CVSSLDLNSGGWRGYNEQFF. Together with reference TRBV11-2 and TRBJ2-1, the CDR3 gives the full variable domain: EAGVAQSPRYKIIEKRQSVAFWCNPISGHATLYWYQQILGQGPKLLIQFQNNGVVDDSQLPKDRFSAERLKGVDSTLKIQPAKLEDSAVYLCVSSLDLNSGGWRGYNEQFFGPGTRLTVL.

This clonotype showed up just a few times. This chain joins TRBV6-1 and TRBJ2-7, with D maybe TRBD2 (6 bases). This CDR3 region has 13 residues. CDR1 and CDR2 from the germline V gene are MNHNS and SASEGT. Between the trimmed V and J ends, which lost 7 bases and 0 bases, there was a span of 10 bases. The CDR3: CASNLGGSYEQYF. The CDR3 coding sequence is TGTGCCAGCAACCTGGGAGGCTCCTACGAGCAGTACTTC.